This entry lists 21 T cell receptor beta chains sequenced from one sample in a study of identical twins. TCRdb redid the calling of the 5' RACE reads with MiXCR, one entry per CDR3 protein. The sample lists 400,000 to 600,000 distinct CDR3 sequences; around 20% were seen once. The same data also contributed to another study, on yellow fever vaccine responses in identical twins.

The sequencing sample was made of CD4+ T cells sorted from blood. The receptors were gathered from a young woman in good health.

V is TRBV20-1 and J is TRBJ1-3; 7 bases map to TRBD1. After removal of 1 base from V and 0 bases from J, the junction contained 15 bases not matched to a gene. The CDR3 covers 19 residues. CDR1 and CDR2 (germline): DFQATT, SNEGSKA (reference sequence). CDR3 sequence reads: CSARGRRTGQPFSGNTIYF. In DNA form, the CDR3 reads TGCAGTGCTAGAGGTCGTAGGACAGGTCAACCTTTCTCTGGAAACACCATATATTTT.

This clonotype appeared a few times. The gene calls are TRBV4-1 and TRBJ2-1; perhaps D is TRBD1 or TRBD2 (5 bases each). The CDR3 runs 16 residues. Trimming left V 0 bases short and J 4 bases short, with 13 bases between. Germline CDR1 MGHRA, CDR2 YSYEKL. The CDR3 reads CASSQDTRTPYNEQFF. The CDR3 coding sequence is TGCGCCAGCAGCCAAGATACTAGGACACCATACAATGAGCAGTTCTTC.

The chain has TRBV14 and TRBJ1-6, with TRBD1 matching over 8 bases. J gave up 9 bases and V 5 bases, and 6 bases lay outside the gene matches. The germline gives CDR1 SGHDN, CDR2 FVKESK. There are 14 residues in the CDR3. CDR3 sequence reads: CASSRTGPSSPLHF. DNA of the CDR3: TGTGCCAGCAGCAGGACAGGGCCTAGTTCACCCCTCCACTTT.

This clonotype was detected only a few times. CDR3 DNA sequence: TGTGCCAGCAGTAATTCCCGCATCGAGCAGTACGTC. Protein: CASSNSRIEQYV. This chain connects TRBV11-2 to TRBJ2-7; D call uncertain. CDR1 and CDR2 (germline): SGHAT, FQNNGV. The CDR3 is made up of 12 amino acids. V was pared by 6 bases and J by 6 bases, with 12 bases between.

The chain joins TRBV11-3 to TRBJ2-1, with D perhaps being TRBD1 or TRBD2 (5 bases each). V lost 3 bases to trimming and J lost 12 bases, with 15 bases between them. Germline V gene data show CDR1 as SGHNT and CDR2 as YENEEA. The CDR3 extends over 13 amino acids. The CDR3, as DNA: TGTGCCAGCAGCTTTGTGGGGGTTCGGGGGCAGTTCTTC. It codes for CASSFVGVRGQFF.

The chain uses TRBV5-1 and TRBJ2-3; a weak D match, TRBD1 (6 bases). V shed 0 bases and J shed 6 bases, with 11 bases lying between them. CDR1 and CDR2 from the germline V gene are SGHRS and YFSETQ. The CDR3 extends over 14 amino acids. The chain's CDR3 is CASSLVAGVDTQYF. CDR3 DNA: TGCGCCAGCAGCTTGGTTGCAGGGGTGGATACGCAGTATTTT.

The J gene is TRBJ2-2, the V gene TRBV7-2; 9 bases line up with TRBD1. With V trimmed by 0 bases and J by 5 bases, 4 bases remained unmatched. The CDR3 is made up of 16 amino acids. Germline V lookup: CDR1 SGHTA, CDR2 FQGNSA. For the CDR3, the DNA is TGTGCCAGCAGCTTAGCAGGGACAGGGTGGACCGGGGAGCTGTTTTTT. Protein product: CASSLAGTGWTGELFF.

This clonotype was detected a few times. The V and J genes are TRBV14 and TRBJ2-2; D gene unclear. Germline CDR1 is SGHDN and CDR2 is FVKESK. The length of the CDR3 is 13 residues. With 1 base removed from V and 6 bases from J, the gap between germline ends came to 6 bases. The CDR3 here is CASSQVASGELFF. DNA for the CDR3: TGTGCCAGCAGCCAAGTTGCGTCCGGGGAGCTGTTTTTT.

Concerning this clonotype: Germline and junction disagree at one end, which may indicate a read error. The chain has TRBV20-1 and TRBJ2-2; weak D call: TRBD2 (8 bases). This CDR3 has 16 residues. The V gene's germline CDR1 is DFQATT and CDR2 SNEGSKA (reference sequence). CDR3 residues: CCARGGGRPNTGELFF. The CDR3 DNA reads as TGCTGTGCTAGAGGGGGCGGGAGGCCTAACACCGGGGAGCTGTTTTTT.

This clonotype has more than one count but fewer than ten. The genes are TRBV4-1 and TRBJ1-3; no clear D gene. CDR1 is MGHRA and CDR2 is YSYEKL in the germline V gene. The ends were cut back, 4 bases at V and 2 bases at J, with 15 bases in the middle. The CDR3 loop spans 16 amino acids. The DNA for the CDR3 is TGCGCCAGCAGCCCACCATCAATAGCAGCTGGAAACACCATATATTTT. Its protein is CASSPPSIAAGNTIYF.

The chain joins TRBV18 to TRBJ2-7; 7 bases match TRBD2. Germline CDR1 reads KGHSH; CDR2 reads LQKENI. The CDR3 loop spans 15 amino acids. V lost 3 bases to trimming and J lost 1 base; unmatched junction nucleotides: 6. DNA of the CDR3: TGTGCCAGCTCACCCGAAATAGCGGGTTCCTACGAGCAGTACTTC. Protein product: CASSPEIAGSYEQYF.

This chain links TRBV20-1 with TRBJ2-3, with 11 bases matching TRBD2. V was clipped by 4 bases and J by 6 bases; unmatched bases: 12. The CDR3 totals 16 residues. Germline assignment: CDR1 DFQATT and CDR2 SNEGSKA (reference sequence). CDR3 nucleotides: TGCAGTGCTACCCTCCCTAGCGGGAGGAGGAGGGATACGCAGTATTTT. Translation gives CSATLPSGRRRDTQYF.

CDR3 protein: CASSGGTELSYNEQFF. DNA for the CDR3: TGCGCCAGCAGCGGAGGGACGGAATTATCCTACAATGAGCAGTTCTTC. The chain is built from TRBV5-1 and TRBJ2-1, with D tentatively TRBD2 (6 bases). The CDR3 sequence is 16 residues long. Looked up from germline, CDR1 is SGHRS and CDR2 is YFSETQ. With 4 bases removed from V and 1 base from J, the gap between germline ends came to 15 bases.

V usage is TRBV5-6 and J usage is TRBJ1-2; TRBD1 matches 10 bases. The CDR3 covers 15 residues. Per germline, CDR1 SGHDT and CDR2 YYEEEE. Trimming removed 4 bases from V and 8 bases from J; junction bases left unmatched: 11. The CDR3 nucleotides read TGTGCCAGCAGCCCACCGGGACAGGGGTTTGGAGGCTACACCTTC. Translating it yields CASSPPGQGFGGYTF.

This clonotype has only a few counts. This rearrangement joins TRBV12-3 or TRBV12-4 to TRBJ2-1, with D possibly being TRBD1 (5 bases). The length of the CDR3 is 14 residues. V dropped 2 bases and J dropped 6 bases, with 11 bases sitting between them. The DNA of the CDR3 is TGTGCCAGCAGTTTATTTCAGGGTGGCAATGAGCAGTTCTTC. Amino acids: CASSLFQGGNEQFF.

A few counts support this clonotype. The chain links TRBV29-1 to TRBJ2-3; D remains unclear. Germline V gives CDR1 SQVTM, CDR2 ANQGSEA. The CDR3 length is 11 residues. V was trimmed by 1 base and J by 6 bases, leaving 5 bases between them. The CDR3 nucleotides read TGCAGCGTTGAAGTGGTGGATACGCAGTATTTT. Its protein product is CSVEVVDTQYF.

This clonotype has more than one count but fewer than ten. The rearrangement joins TRBV20-1 to TRBJ1-5; no clear D gene. The germline V gene has CDR1 DFQATT and CDR2 SNEGSKA (reference sequence). CDR3 size: 14 residues. As DNA, the CDR3 is TGCAGCGGCCGGGAGTTTAATAGCAATCAGCCCCAGCATTTT. Translated, it gives CSGREFNSNQPQHF.

This clonotype appeared a few times. The gene calls are TRBV6-6 and TRBJ1-1; D remains ambiguous. The germline gives CDR1 MNHNY, CDR2 SVGAGI (reference sequence). V lost 6 bases to trimming and J lost 7 bases, with 15 bases between them. This CDR3 is 13 amino acids long. The CDR3 nucleotides read TGTGCCAGCAGACCCGACGGGGTAGGTGAAGCTTTCTTT. Its translation: CASRPDGVGEAFF.

V and J are TRBV5-1 and TRBJ2-1, with 7 bases matching TRBD2. Trimming removed 0 bases from V and 7 bases from J; junction bases left unmatched: 7. The V gene's germline CDR1 is SGHRS and CDR2 YFSETQ. The CDR3 is 15 amino acids. CDR3 nucleotides: TGCGCCAGCAGCTTGGTGGGCGGGAGCCGAAATGAGCAGTTCTTC. Translation: CASSLVGGSRNEQFF.

The chain uses TRBV7-2 and TRBJ2-5, with 8 bases that match TRBD1. CDR1 is SGHTA and CDR2 is FQGNSA in the germline V gene. The CDR3 runs to 14 residues. J lost 6 bases, V lost 8 bases, and 11 bases had no gene match. In DNA form, the CDR3 reads TGTGCCAGCCAATTGGGACAGGTGGTAAAGACCCAGTACTTC. Translated: CASQLGQVVKTQYF.

The chain recombines TRBV12-3 or TRBV12-4 with TRBJ1-1, with a weak D call TRBD1 (5 bases). CDR3 length equals 15 residues. V lost 3 bases and J 1 base, leaving 12 bases between the germline ends. DNA for the CDR3: TGTGCCAGCAGTTTCGACAGAAGATCGAACACTGAAGCTTTCTTT. Protein sequence: CASSFDRRSNTEAFF.